These 7 T cell receptor beta chains were sequenced from one sample in a study of cytomegalovirus exposure and HLA in healthy donors. It was with 60 Vbeta and 13 Jbeta primers that the PCR ran. Assay used: immunoSEQ multiplex PCR; TCRdb lists only in-frame clones, some missing. The sample records 150,000 to 200,000 clones, nearly 80% being singletons. The sequenced material came from PBMCs. Every receptor here comes from a man in his fifties in good health and CMV-seropositive.

This rearrangement joins TRBV18 to TRBJ1-5, with D possibly matching TRBD1 (6 bases). The CDR3 runs to 17 residues. The V end was cut by 6 bases, the J end by 1 base, with 19 bases between. The V gene's germline CDR1 is KGHSH and CDR2 LQKENI. This CDR3 reads CASSPPAGAYSNQPQHF. The CDR3 nucleotides read TGTGCCAGCTCTCCCCCGGCGGGGGCGTACAGCAATCAGCCCCAGCATTTT.

The CDR3 is CASSLGSSNQPQHF. The CDR3 region has the DNA TGTGCCAGCAGCTTGGGCAGTTCCAATCAGCCCCAGCATTTT. The rearrangement uses TRBV5-5 and TRBJ1-5; no firm D call. Germline CDR1 is SGHKS and CDR2 is YYEKEE (reference sequence). V lost 0 bases and J 3 bases, leaving 7 bases between the germline ends. The CDR3 length is 14 residues. Combining the CDR3 with reference TRBV5-5 and TRBJ1-5 gives the whole variable domain DAGVTQSPTHLIKTRGQQVTLRCSPISGHKSVSWYQQVLGQGPQFIFQYYEKEERGRGNFPDRFSARQFPNYSSELNVNALLLGDSALYLCASSLGSSNQPQHFGDGTRLSIL.

The chain recombines TRBV5-4 with TRBJ1-2; no firm D call. The CDR3 extends over 13 amino acids. V lost 0 bases and J 4 bases, leaving 7 bases between the germline ends. The germline CDR1 and CDR2 sequences are SGHNT and YYREEE (reference sequence). CDR3 protein: CASSLVAGYGYTF. The CDR3 DNA reads as TGTGCCAGCAGCTTGGTCGCAGGCTATGGCTACACCTTC.

The chain employs TRBV11-2 and TRBJ2-3; the D gene is possibly TRBD1 (6 bases). Germline lookup yields CDR1 SGHAT and CDR2 FQNNGV. With 3 bases removed from V and 6 bases from J, the gap between germline ends came to 10 bases. CDR3 size: 13 residues. Here the CDR3 reads CASSFGRGDTQYF. In DNA, the CDR3 is TGTGCCAGCAGCTTCGGTAGGGGGGATACGCAGTATTTT.

The CDR3 DNA reads TGTGCCAGCAGCCAAAGACAGGGGGGCACCGGGGAGCTGTTTTTT. Translated, it gives CASSQRQGGTGELFF. This chain uses TRBV7-2 with TRBJ2-2, with 9 bases that match TRBD1. With V trimmed by 5 bases and J by 4 bases, 5 bases remained unmatched. The length of the CDR3 is 15 residues. Germline V gene data show CDR1 as SGHTA and CDR2 as FQGNSA.

The rearrangement links TRBV11-2 to TRBJ2-7; the D gene is possibly TRBD2 (7 bases). CDR1 is SGHAT and CDR2 is FQNNGV in the germline V gene. The V end lost 1 base, the J end lost 0 bases, and 10 bases lay between the germline ends. The CDR3 spans 15 residues. This CDR3 reads CASSLGGGPSYEQYF. Here the CDR3 DNA reads TGTGCCAGCAGCTTAGGGGGGGGGCCCTCCTACGAGCAGTACTTC.

The chain links TRBV12-2 to TRBJ1-1; whether TRBD1, the table's D call, matches the DNA was not checked. TRBV12-2 is described as a pseudogene. There are 14 residues in the CDR3. Written as DNA, the CDR3 is TGTGCAAGTCGCCGACCGGCAGGGGCGACTGAAGCTTTCTTT. Protein sequence: CASRRPAGATEAFF.